A single T cell receptor (beta chain) is shown here with its context. Its antigen is unknown. Other DNA sequences within the sample encode an identical CDR3. TCRdb's copy holds only in-frame clones and misses some; the assay was immunoSEQ multiplex PCR. Of more than 200,000 clones detected, about 90% appear once; the ten largest clones hold around 12%. These donors were members of the roughly 120-subject validation cohort, a group separate from the approximately 700-subject first cohort. The germline CDR1 and CDR2 sequences are MDHEN and SYDVKM. The CDR3 length is 14 residues. The ends lost 4 bases at V and 2 bases at J; junction bases unmatched: 1. The record originates from a study of cytomegalovirus exposure and HLA in healthy donors. Study summary: The 95 to 150 validation repertoires and the approximately 630 first-cohort repertoires shared a platform, a later analysis reported.

The study's findings and limits: Among TCR sequences, most were rare, though some public TCRs appeared in many donors.

The chain uses TRBV28 and TRBJ2-3, with 9 bases lining up with TRBD2. Sequencing input: PBMCs. The receptor's source is a young man in good health and CMV-seropositive. The CDR3 DNA is TGTGCCAGCAGTTCTAGCGGGAACACAGATACGCAGTATTTT. Protein product: CASSSSGNTDTQYF.